These 26 T cell receptor beta chains were sequenced from one sample in a study of cytomegalovirus exposure and HLA in healthy donors. The PCR employed 60 Vbeta primers together with 13 Jbeta primers. Sequenced by immunoSEQ multiplex PCR; TCRdb stores in-frame clones only, minus some. The sample has around 200,000 clones, around 89% seen once. Sequenced sample: PBMCs. These receptors all stem from a woman between 18 and 29 years old in good health and CMV-seronegative.

The V call is TRBV6-5, the J call TRBJ2-3, with 8 bases identical to TRBD1. The CDR3 covers 15 residues. Germline V gene lookup returns CDR1 MNHEY and CDR2 SVGAGI. V dropped 3 bases and J dropped 4; count of bases not matched to a gene: 6. CDR3 sequence: CASSYPGGIADTQYF. CDR3 coding DNA: TGTGCCAGCAGTTATCCAGGGGGCATCGCAGATACGCAGTATTTT.

V is TRBV5-6 and J is TRBJ1-1, with D unclear. Per the germline V gene, CDR1 is SGHDT and CDR2 is YYEEEE. CDR3 length: 15 residues. Trimming left V 0 bases short and J 6 bases short, with 15 bases between. The CDR3 DNA reads TGTGCCAGCAGCTTGGAAAGGTACCACCAGGCTGAAGCTTTCTTT. Encoded protein: CASSLERYHQAEAFF.

The chain couples TRBV11-3 to TRBJ2-5; 9 positions agree with TRBD2. The V gene end was trimmed by 1 base and the J gene end by 5 bases; junction bases not matched to a gene: 8. The CDR3 is 16 residues long. The germline V gene has CDR1 SGHNT and CDR2 YENEEA. The CDR3 region is CASSLVAGGPEETQYF. CDR3 coding DNA: TGTGCCAGCAGCTTAGTGGCGGGAGGGCCGGAGGAGACCCAGTACTTC.

A single count supports this clone. The rearrangement uses TRBV21-1 and TRBJ1-5. TRBV21-1 is shown as a pseudogene. The length of the CDR3 is 16 residues. This CDR3 is CASSKAPGDSNQPQHF. As DNA, the CDR3 is TGTGCCAGCAGCAAAGCGCCCGGAGATAGCAATCAGCCCCAGCATTTT.

J is TRBJ1-1 and V is TRBV10-2; D remains ambiguous. V was cut by 3 bases and J by 2 bases, with 4 bases left in between. The germline gives CDR1 WSHSY, CDR2 SAAADI. The CDR3 loop spans 12 amino acids. The CDR3 is CASSDSNTEAFF. CDR3 sequence (DNA): TGCGCCAGCAGTGACAGTAACACTGAAGCTTTCTTT.

The CDR3 DNA reads as TGTGCCATCAGTGAGTCGTATCAAGAGACCCAGTACTTC. Translating it yields CAISESYQETQYF. The V and J genes are TRBV10-3 and TRBJ2-5; D not certain. The CDR3 loop spans 13 amino acids. Deletions cut 0 bases from V and 2 bases from J, with 4 bases between. Germline CDR1 and CDR2: ENHRY and SYGVKD.

CDR3 loop: CASSRTGLREQYF. Here the CDR3 DNA reads TGTGCCAGCAGCCGGACAGGGTTACGCGAGCAGTACTTC. The chain employs TRBV5-4 and TRBJ2-7; 8 positions agree with TRBD1. After removal of 4 bases from V and 6 bases from J, the junction contained 6 bases not matched to a gene. The CDR3 runs to 13 residues. Germline CDR1 is SGHNT and CDR2 is YYREEE (reference sequence).

V gene TRBV7-9 combines with J gene TRBJ2-3; 10 bases fit TRBD2. V shed 2 bases and J 2 bases; nucleotides not matched to a gene: 4. The CDR3 has 16 amino acids. The germline V gene has CDR1 SEHNR and CDR2 FQNEAQ (reference sequence). The CDR3: CASSLLAGGFTDTQYF. CDR3 coding DNA: TGTGCCAGCAGCTTATTAGCGGGGGGTTTCACAGATACGCAGTATTTT.

The rearrangement joins TRBV4-1 to TRBJ2-4, with 13 bases aligning to TRBD2. The V and J ends lost 2 bases and 1 base, in that order; junction bases with no gene match: 2. Looked up from germline, CDR1 is MGHRA and CDR2 is YSYEKL. The CDR3 runs to 17 residues. CDR3 sequence: CASSQPTSGGAKNIQYF. CDR3 sequence (DNA): TGCGCCAGCAGCCAACCGACTAGCGGGGGGGCCAAAAACATTCAGTACTTC.

This clone was seen only once. This chain uses TRBV11-3 with TRBJ2-3, with D unresolved. V was clipped by 1 base and J by 4 bases, with 9 bases between them. The CDR3 length is 14 residues. From germline, CDR1 is SGHNT and CDR2 YENEEA. For the CDR3, the DNA is TGTGCCAGCAGCTTAGGTAAACGGGCAGATACGCAGTATTTT. Protein product: CASSLGKRADTQYF.

This clone came up once. The J gene is TRBJ2-7, the V gene TRBV4-1; 10 bases are shared with TRBD2. The germline V gene encodes CDR1 MGHRA and CDR2 YSYEKL. The CDR3 is 16 amino acids. The trim removed 3 bases at V and 0 bases at J, leaving 5 bases unmatched. CDR3 sequence: CASSHISGRPSYEQYF. CDR3 nucleotide sequence: TGCGCCAGCAGCCATATTAGCGGGAGGCCCTCCTACGAGCAGTACTTC.

In regard to this clone: As the CDR3 is not closed by the conserved phenylalanine or tryptophan, this likely results from a read error. The V gene is TRBV5-4, the J gene TRBJ2-7; perhaps TRBD1 as D (5 bases). Germline-derived CDR1 and CDR2 are SGHNT and YYREEE (reference sequence). V lost 0 bases to trimming and J lost 7 bases, with 14 bases between them. This CDR3 is 14 amino acids long. The CDR3 reads CASSLEGWSKEQYS. As DNA, the CDR3 is TGTGCCAGCAGCTTGGAGGGGTGGAGTAAGGAGCAGTACTCC.

The rearrangement uses TRBV2 and TRBJ1-5, with D hard to call. This CDR3 spans 13 amino acids. Germline V gene sequence: CDR1 SNHLY, CDR2 FYNNEI. With 8 bases removed from V and 5 bases from J, the gap between germline ends came to 13 bases. The CDR3 DNA sequence: TGTGCCAGCGGAGACGTGGCCCATCAGCCCCAGCATTTT. This codes for CASGDVAHQPQHF.

The chain employs TRBV19 and TRBJ2-1; D not certain. Looked up from germline, CDR1 is LNHDA and CDR2 is SQIVND (reference sequence). V was trimmed by 2 bases and J by 5 bases, leaving 13 bases between them. This CDR3 is 15 amino acids long. The CDR3 sequence: CASSIISSPNNEQFF. In DNA form, the CDR3 reads TGTGCCAGTAGTATAATTTCCAGTCCCAACAATGAGCAGTTCTTC. The full variable domain, rest sourced from reference TRBV19 and TRBJ2-1, is DGGITQSPKYLFRKEGQNVTLSCEQNLNHDAMYWYRQDPGQGLRLIYYSQIVNDFQKGDIAEGYSVSREKKESFPLTVTSAQKNPTAFYLCASSIISSPNNEQFFGPGTRLTVL.

This chain links TRBV4-2 with TRBJ2-7; TRBD2 aligns across 11 bases. J gave up 3 bases and V 4 bases, and 2 bases lay outside the gene matches. The germline V gene encodes CDR1 LGHNA and CDR2 YNFKEQ. CDR3 length: 14 residues. CDR3 region: CASSPTSGNYEQYF. CDR3 in DNA: TGTGCCAGCAGCCCGACTAGCGGGAACTACGAGCAGTACTTC.

The rearrangement links TRBV9 to TRBJ1-4; D call uncertain. V was clipped by 3 bases and J by 7 bases, with 10 bases between them. From germline, CDR1 is SGDLS and CDR2 YYNGEE. There are 13 residues in the CDR3. CDR3 amino acids: CASSGQTSEKLFF. CDR3 nucleotide sequence: TGTGCCAGCAGCGGGCAGACAAGTGAAAAACTGTTTTTT.

The gene calls are TRBV5-1 and TRBJ2-3; 8 nucleotides align to TRBD1. Germline loops: CDR1 SGHRS, CDR2 YFSETQ. V was pared by 4 bases and J by 1 base, with 5 bases of the junction left unmatched. This CDR3 region has 15 residues. For the CDR3, the DNA is TGCGCCAGCAGCCTATGGACAGGGCGCACAGATACGCAGTATTTT. Translated: CASSLWTGRTDTQYF.

The CDR3 region is CASSLGGGAKTQYF. CDR3 sequence (DNA): TGTGCCAGCTCTTTAGGAGGGGGCGCGAAGACCCAGTACTTC. The genes are TRBV18 and TRBJ2-5, with D perhaps TRBD1 (7 bases). The CDR3 is 14 amino acids. From germline, CDR1 is KGHSH and CDR2 LQKENI. Between the trimmed V and J ends, which lost 6 bases and 6 bases, there was a span of 17 bases.

The sample holds one count of this clone. The rearrangement links TRBV7-6 to TRBJ2-1; TRBD2 aligns across 7 bases. This CDR3 has 15 amino acids. With 5 bases clipped from V and 4 bases from J, the junction kept 8 bases outside the gene matches. Germline-derived CDR1 and CDR2 are SGHVS and FNYEAQ. CDR3 coding DNA: TGTGCCAGCAGCATCGGACTAGTGAGGTACAATGAGCAGTTCTTC. Its protein is CASSIGLVRYNEQFF.

This chain joins TRBV10-3 and TRBJ2-7; D not certain. Germline V lookup: CDR1 ENHRY, CDR2 SYGVKD. This CDR3 region has 15 residues. The ends were cut back, 3 bases at V and 3 bases at J, with 15 bases in the middle. The CDR3 coding sequence is TGTGCCATCAGTGAAGTTGTATTAGCTATCTACGAGCAGTACTTC. Its translation is CAISEVVLAIYEQYF.

The chain uses TRBV5-8 and TRBJ1-2, with D perhaps TRBD1 (5 bases). CDR1 is SGHTS and CDR2 is YDEGEE in the germline V gene. Deletions cut 0 bases from V and 7 bases from J, with 16 bases between. The CDR3 spans 15 residues. This CDR3 is CASSLGVLPGGGYTF. CDR3 DNA: TGTGCCAGCAGCTTGGGAGTTCTCCCGGGGGGTGGCTACACCTTC.

The chain joins TRBV5-1 to TRBJ1-4; TRBD1 is a possible D gene (6 bases). Trimming took 3 bases from V and 6 from J, leaving 12 bases between them. The CDR3 length is 14 residues. The germline V gene has CDR1 SGHRS and CDR2 YFSETQ. The CDR3 loop is CASSWGHMDEKLFF. Here the CDR3 DNA reads TGCGCCAGCAGCTGGGGGCATATGGATGAAAAACTGTTTTTT.

V gene TRBV30 combines with J gene TRBJ1-3; a weak D match, TRBD1 (6 bases). Trimming took off 8 bases at V and 0 bases at J, with 14 bases between the two ends. Germline lookup yields CDR1 GTSNPN and CDR2 SVGIG (reference sequence). The CDR3 loop spans 14 amino acids. CDR3 in DNA: TGTGCCGGCGGGGGACACAACTCTGGAAACACCATATATTTT. It specifies CAGGGHNSGNTIYF.

The rearrangement links TRBV30 to TRBJ2-1; D is perhaps TRBD2 (6 bases). With 1 base removed from V and 9 bases from J, the gap between germline ends came to 19 bases. Germline CDR1 and CDR2: GTSNPN and SVGIG (reference sequence). There are 15 residues in the CDR3. The CDR3: CAWSEDYRFQSEQFF. As DNA, the CDR3 is TGTGCCTGGAGTGAGGACTATCGCTTCCAAAGTGAGCAGTTCTTC.

The chain couples TRBV9 to TRBJ2-5; 10 nucleotides line up with TRBD2. The trim removed 4 bases at V and 5 bases at J, leaving 8 bases unmatched. This CDR3 is 15 amino acids long. The germline V gene encodes CDR1 SGDLS and CDR2 YYNGEE. CDR3 bases: TGTGCCAGCAGCTCCGGGACTAGCGTTTGGGAGACCCAGTACTTC. Translated: CASSSGTSVWETQYF.

The CDR3 DNA reads as TGTGCCAGTAGCACGGCGGGCGGGGAAAACAATGAGCAGTTCTTC. Translation: CASSTAGGENNEQFF. The J gene is TRBJ2-1, the V gene TRBV19, with D possibly matching TRBD2 (6 bases). V lost 6 bases and J 5 bases, leaving 17 bases between the germline ends. CDR3 size: 15 residues. CDR1 LNHDA and CDR2 SQIVND come from the germline V gene (reference sequence).